The present entry profiles one T cell receptor beta chain with its context. The target antigen is unknown. This sample was included in a study of cytomegalovirus exposure and HLA in healthy donors. The study's findings and limits: In vitro checks showed that three CMV-associated chains really do target CMV antigens. A previous analysis found most TCR beta V segments productive roughly 87% or roughly 30% of the time.

The CDR3 sequence is 13 residues long. From germline, CDR1 is GTSNPN and CDR2 SVGIG (reference sequence). The V end was cut by 3 bases, the J end by 1 base, with 10 bases between. This PCR relied on a set of 60 Vbeta primers and 13 Jbeta primers. Profiled with immunoSEQ multiplex PCR; TCRdb holds only in-frame clones, not every one. This sample's clone table lists about 43,000 clones. V gene TRBV30 combines with J gene TRBJ2-7, with D hard to call. This clonotype originated in a woman in her thirties in good health and CMV-seronegative. The sample taken for sequencing was PBMCs. CDR3 sequence reads: CAWRPPRSYEQYF. The CDR3 bases are TGTGCCTGGAGGCCCCCACGGTCCTACGAGCAGTACTTC.